This TCR beta chain was documented in a study of Graves' ophthalmopathy and Graves' hyperthyroidism. RNA transcripts were the source from which TCR beta CDR3 regions were amplified. After a first-round RT-PCR with HTBI primers, a second-round multiplex PCR was run. MiXCR, applied by TCRdb to the multiplex PCR reads, yields one record per CDR3 protein. This table has roughly 500,000 distinct CDR3 sequences, approximately 15% appearing once. V lost 2 bases to trimming and J lost 4 bases; unmatched junction nucleotides: 2. The CDR3 totals 14 residues. The germline CDR1 and CDR2 sequences are MDHEN and SYDVKM. This clonotype was picked up many times.

The sample taken for sequencing was blood. The sequence came from a woman younger than 45 with Graves' ophthalmopathy. This chain links TRBV28 with TRBJ2-7; TRBD1 matches at 10 bases. Here the CDR3 DNA reads TGTGCCAGCAGTTTACCGGGACAGGGGTACGAGCAGTACTTC. The encoded protein is CASSLPGQGYEQYF.